The 17 T cell receptor beta chains below come from one sample, sequenced in a study of T cells in tumors after PD-1 blockade. Assay: immunoSEQ multiplex PCR; the TCRdb copy retains only in-frame clones and omits some. The sample has 60,000 to 75,000 clones; about 74% are singletons. The sequencing used PBMCs, collected after anti-PD-1 treatment. The receptor set was obtained from a human donor with basal cell carcinoma.

V gene TRBV29-1 combines with J gene TRBJ1-6; 9 bases are shared with TRBD1. V lost 4 bases, J lost 10 bases, and 5 bases stayed unmatched. Germline CDR1 and CDR2: SQVTM and ANQGSEA. The CDR3 is 13 residues long. CDR3: CSVGTGETSPLHF. The CDR3 DNA sequence: TGCAGCGTTGGGACAGGGGAAACCTCACCCCTCCACTTT.

The chain combines TRBV6-6 with TRBJ1-2, with 9 bases that match TRBD1. V lost 2 bases to trimming and J lost 8 bases; unmatched junction nucleotides: 6. Germline-derived CDR1 and CDR2 are MNHNY and SVGAGI (reference sequence). This CDR3 is 14 amino acids long. In nucleotides, the CDR3 is TGTGCCAGCAGTTACCGGGGACAGGGAGAGGGCTACACCTTC. This translates into CASSYRGQGEGYTF.

The rearrangement uses TRBV11-1 and TRBJ2-1; 7 bases agree with TRBD2. CDR3 length: 14 amino acids. The trim removed 2 bases at V and 4 bases at J, leaving 2 bases unmatched. Germline CDR1 SGHAT, CDR2 FQDESV (reference sequence). CDR3 in amino acids: CASSLSGGYNEQFF. The CDR3, as DNA: TGTGCCAGCAGCTTATCCGGGGGGTACAATGAGCAGTTCTTC.

The chain links TRBV5-4 to TRBJ2-5, with D perhaps matching TRBD1 or TRBD2 (5 bases each). This CDR3 contains 15 residues. Germline assignment: CDR1 SGHNT and CDR2 YYREEE (reference sequence). V lost 3 bases and J 0 bases, leaving 12 bases between the germline ends. The CDR3, as DNA: TGTGCCAGCAGCTACCGGGACCCTTACCAAGAGACCCAGTACTTC. It translates to CASSYRDPYQETQYF. The entire variable domain, with the rest obtained from reference TRBV5-4 and TRBJ2-5, is as follows: ETGVTQSPTHLIKTRGQQVTLRCSSQSGHNTVSWYQQALGQGPQFIFQYYREEENGRGNFPPRFSGLQFPNYSSELNVNALELDDSALYLCASSYRDPYQETQYFGPGTRLLVL.

This clone was seen a single time. The chain combines TRBV19 with TRBJ1-1; TRBD1 matches at 8 bases. Germline V lookup: CDR1 LNHDA, CDR2 SQIVND (reference sequence). The length of the CDR3 is 14 residues. With 6 bases clipped from V and 0 bases from J, the junction kept 3 bases outside the gene matches. In DNA, the CDR3 is TGTGCCAGTAGGCGACAGGGGATGAACACTGAAGCTTTCTTT. Its protein is CASRRQGMNTEAFF.

J is TRBJ1-3 and V is TRBV15; D gene unclear. The CDR3 runs to 14 residues. Trimming took off 1 base at V and 2 bases at J, with 6 bases between the two ends. Germline CDR1 LNHNV, CDR2 YYDKDF (reference sequence). CDR3 sequence: CATSRGDPGNTIYF. CDR3 DNA sequence: TGTGCCACCAGCAGAGGAGACCCTGGAAACACCATATATTTT.

The V gene is TRBV28, the J gene TRBJ2-7; tentatively, D is TRBD2 (6 bases). The CDR3 has 16 residues. V dropped 5 bases and J dropped 4 bases, with 21 bases sitting between them. Germline lookup yields CDR1 MDHEN and CDR2 SYDVKM. CDR3 in amino acids: CASSQVREVIIYEQYF. The CDR3 DNA is TGTGCCAGCAGTCAGGTCAGGGAGGTAATTATTTACGAGCAGTACTTC.

The chain uses TRBV28 and TRBJ1-5; D is unresolved. The CDR3 is 17 amino acids. Trimming took 3 bases from V and 2 from J, leaving 17 bases between them. CDR1 and CDR2 from the germline V gene are MDHEN and SYDVKM. The CDR3 here is CASSFPGPRRGNQPQHF. CDR3 DNA sequence: TGTGCCAGCAGTTTTCCGGGCCCACGGCGGGGCAATCAGCCCCAGCATTTT. Together with reference TRBV28 and TRBJ1-5, the CDR3 gives the full variable domain: DVKVTQSSRYLVKRTGEKVFLECVQDMDHENMFWYRQDPGLGLRLIYFSYDVKMKEKGDIPEGYSVSREKKERFSLILESASTNQTSMYLCASSFPGPRRGNQPQHFGDGTRLSIL.

The rearrangement links TRBV7-9 to TRBJ1-1; TRBD1 agrees at 7 bases. Germline V gives CDR1 SEHNR, CDR2 FQNEAQ (reference sequence). Trimming took 4 bases from V and 7 from J; bases not matched to a gene: 6. This CDR3 spans 13 amino acids. CDR3 sequence reads: CASSSLTGDEAFF. DNA for the CDR3: TGTGCCAGCAGCTCGCTTACAGGGGATGAAGCTTTCTTT. The whole variable domain, filled in from reference TRBV7-9 and TRBJ1-1, reads DTGVSQNPRHKITKRGQNVTFRCDPISEHNRLYWYRQTLGQGPEFLTYFQNEAQLEKSRLLSDRFSAERPKGSFSTLEIQRTEQGDSAMYLCASSSLTGDEAFFGQGTRLTVV.

The CDR3 reads CASSSRTGYEQYF. DNA for the CDR3: TGTGCCAGCAGCTCCCGGACAGGTTACGAGCAGTACTTC. The V call is TRBV7-2, the J call TRBJ2-7; 7 nucleotides line up with TRBD1. The V gene's germline CDR1 is SGHTA and CDR2 FQGNSA. V lost 4 bases and J lost 4; bases outside the gene matches: 4. CDR3 length: 13 residues.

J is TRBJ2-1 and V is TRBV30; no clear D gene. V gave up 3 bases and J gave up 7 bases, with 10 bases separating them. Germline CDR1 GTSNPN, CDR2 SVGIG (reference sequence). This CDR3 region has 12 residues. Written as DNA, the CDR3 is TGTGCCTGGAGCGCCCGGTGGAATGAGCAGTTCTTC. The encoded protein is CAWSARWNEQFF.

J is TRBJ1-1 and V is TRBV19; TRBD1 might be the D (5 bases). CDR3 length equals 13 residues. V lost 6 bases to trimming and J lost 5 bases, with 13 bases between them. Germline values: CDR1 LNHDA, CDR2 SQIVND (reference sequence). CDR3 bases: TGTGCCAGTAGCGGCGGGGCGAATACTGAAGCTTTCTTT. This translates into CASSGGANTEAFF.

The chain joins TRBV15 to TRBJ1-1; 7 bases match TRBD1. Trimming cost V 5 bases and J 10 bases; bases outside gene matches: 7. The CDR3 is made up of 12 amino acids. CDR1 and CDR2 from the germline V gene are LNHNV and YYDKDF (reference sequence). The CDR3 nucleotides read TGTGCCACCAGCTACCACAGGGGACGAGCTTTCTTT. This gives the protein CATSYHRGRAFF.

J is TRBJ1-2 and V is TRBV5-1; the match to TRBD1 covers 8 bases. The CDR3 extends over 15 amino acids. Germline loops: CDR1 SGHRS, CDR2 YFSETQ. V lost 4 bases, J lost 6 bases, and 11 bases stayed unmatched. The CDR3 DNA follows: TGCGCCAGCAGCGGGGATGGGGACAGGCTTCATGGCTACACCTTC. Its protein is CASSGDGDRLHGYTF.

The gene calls are TRBV9 and TRBJ1-6; D uncertain. V was pared by 4 bases and J by 7 bases, with 12 bases between. CDR3 length: 14 amino acids. Germline CDR1 and CDR2: SGDLS and YYNGEE. The CDR3 spells CASSPAGGNSPLHF. DNA of the CDR3: TGTGCCAGCAGCCCGGCTGGTGGCAATTCACCCCTCCACTTT.

The V gene is TRBV13, the J gene TRBJ1-3; 8 nucleotides match TRBD1. V dropped 5 bases and J dropped 0; count of bases not matched to a gene: 9. The CDR3 spans 17 residues. From germline, CDR1 is PRHDT and CDR2 FYEKMQ (reference sequence). Here the CDR3 DNA reads TGTGCCAGCAGCCACCGGACAGGGACCATCTCTGGAAACACCATATATTTT. This codes for CASSHRTGTISGNTIYF.

A single count supports this clone. The genes are TRBV7-9 and TRBJ2-7, with D tentatively TRBD1 or TRBD2 (6 bases each). There are 15 residues in the CDR3. Germline CDR1 reads SEHNR; CDR2 reads FQNEAQ (reference sequence). The V end was cut by 7 bases, the J end by 4 bases, with 20 bases between. The chain's CDR3 is CASTIGGTPPYEQYF. The DNA of the CDR3 is TGTGCCAGCACCATAGGGGGGACACCACCTTACGAGCAGTACTTC.